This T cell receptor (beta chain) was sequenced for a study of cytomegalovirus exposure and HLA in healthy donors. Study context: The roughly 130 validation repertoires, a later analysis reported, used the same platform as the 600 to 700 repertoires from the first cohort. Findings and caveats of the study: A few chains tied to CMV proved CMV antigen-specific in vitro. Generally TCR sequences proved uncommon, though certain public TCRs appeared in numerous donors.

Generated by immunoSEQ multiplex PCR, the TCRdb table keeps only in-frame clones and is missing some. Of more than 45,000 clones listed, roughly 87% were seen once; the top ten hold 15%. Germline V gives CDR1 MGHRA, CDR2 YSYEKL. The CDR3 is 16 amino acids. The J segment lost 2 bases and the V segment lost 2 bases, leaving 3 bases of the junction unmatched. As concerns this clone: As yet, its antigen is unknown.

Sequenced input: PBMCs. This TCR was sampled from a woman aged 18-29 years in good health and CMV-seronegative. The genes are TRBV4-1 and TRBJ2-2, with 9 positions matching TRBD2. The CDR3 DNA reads TGCGCCAGCAGCCAAAGGGGGACTAGCAACACCGGGGAGCTGTTTTTT. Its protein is CASSQRGTSNTGELFF.